This T cell receptor (beta chain) appears in the sequencing data of a study of OX40 agonist ivuxolimab in advanced cancers. Background on the study: The dose-escalation cohort was roughly 83% male, with a mean age of around 60 years, ranging roughly 20 to 90. Points from the study as a whole: CD4+ and CD8+ T cells in blood underwent clonal expansion by week 6 at 0.1 to 3.0 mg/kg.

The V segment lost 7 bases and the J segment 1 base; nucleotides outside the gene matches: 10. CDR1 is SEHNR and CDR2 is FQNEAQ in the germline V gene (reference sequence). The CDR3 is made up of 16 amino acids. TCRdb keeps only in-frame clones here, not all; method: immunoSEQ multiplex PCR. This sample carries tens of thousands of clones, 84% of them seen once, and the ten largest clones take around 27%. Concerning this clone: Its antigen is as yet unknown.

On cycle 4 day 1 and cycle 7 day 1, as well as at baseline, blood was sampled. The sequence derives from an adult with an advanced solid tumor such as melanoma, head and neck, liver or kidney cancer. The material was CD4+ or CD8+ T cells sorted from blood, obtained in a trial of the OX40 agonist ivuxolimab. This chain uses TRBV7-9 with TRBJ2-1; 7 bases are shared with TRBD2. CDR3 residues: CASIYRAGSSYNEQFF. The CDR3 DNA is TGTGCCAGCATCTATCGAGCGGGGTCTTCCTACAATGAGCAGTTCTTC.